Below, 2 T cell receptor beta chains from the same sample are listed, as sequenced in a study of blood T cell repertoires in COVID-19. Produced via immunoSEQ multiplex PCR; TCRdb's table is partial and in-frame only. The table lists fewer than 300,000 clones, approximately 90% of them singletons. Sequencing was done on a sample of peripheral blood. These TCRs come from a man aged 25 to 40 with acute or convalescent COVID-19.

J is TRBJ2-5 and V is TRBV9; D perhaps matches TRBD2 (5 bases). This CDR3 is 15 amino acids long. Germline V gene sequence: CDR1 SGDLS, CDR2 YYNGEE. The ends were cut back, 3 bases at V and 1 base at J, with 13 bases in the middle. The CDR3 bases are TGTGCCAGCAGCGCCATTTCTAGCTGCCAAGAGACCCAGTACTTC. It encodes CASSAISSCQETQYF.

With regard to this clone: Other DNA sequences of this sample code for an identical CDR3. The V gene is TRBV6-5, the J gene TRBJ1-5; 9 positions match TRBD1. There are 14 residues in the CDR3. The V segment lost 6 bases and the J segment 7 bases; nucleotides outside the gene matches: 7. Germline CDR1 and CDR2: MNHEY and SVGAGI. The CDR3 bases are TGTGCCAGCAGCCAGACAGGGGGAGGGCAGCCCCAGCATTTT. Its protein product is CASSQTGGGQPQHF.